The 9 T cell receptor beta chains given below trace back to one sample, sequenced in a study of blood T cells in healthy people across ages. Next came a second PCR, run for roughly 7 to 12 cycles, which used a sample-barcoded 5' primer along with a J-beta primer mix. TCRdb passed the 5' RACE reads through MiXCR, listing each CDR3 protein once. The table includes 650,000 to 700,000 distinct CDR3 sequences, under 65% detected once. The sequenced material came from blood. The origin of the receptors is a woman of 80 years or more in good health.

Concerning this clonotype itself: A clone one base away is much larger, so this may be a read error. This chain uses TRBV4-1 with TRBJ2-5; D gene uncertain. The CDR3 is 14 residues long. Germline loops: CDR1 MGHRA, CDR2 YSYEKL. V gave up 1 base and J gave up 0 bases, with 6 bases separating them. In DNA form, the CDR3 reads TGCGCCAGCAGCCAAGCTTCAGACCAAGAGACCCAGTACTTC. It encodes CASSQASDQETQYF.

This clonotype was counted ten times or more. This chain uses TRBV7-4 with TRBJ2-1; weak D call: TRBD1 (5 bases). Between the trimmed V and J ends, which lost 2 bases and 4 bases, there was a span of 9 bases. The germline V gene encodes CDR1 SGHVT and CDR2 SQSDAQ. There are 14 residues in the CDR3. The CDR3 is CASSLRAGYNEQFF. Written as DNA, the CDR3 is TGTGCCAGCAGCTTACGGGCAGGGTACAATGAGCAGTTCTTC. Looking up the rest from reference TRBV7-4 and TRBJ2-1 gives the full variable domain: GAGVSQSPRYKVAKRGRDVALRCDSISGHVTLYWYRQTLGQGSEVLTYSQSDAQRDKSGRPSGRFSAERPERSVSTLKIQRTEQGDSAVYLCASSLRAGYNEQFFGPGTRLTVL.

As regards this clonotype: A read error may be the cause here, since a much bigger clone is one base away. The V and J genes are TRBV12-3 or TRBV12-4 and TRBJ1-2; 7 bases are a match to TRBD1. The CDR3 is 14 amino acids. CDR3 in DNA: TGTGCCAGCAGAAGACAGGGAATTGACTATCGCTACACCTTC. Amino acids: CASRRQGIDYRYTF.

V is TRBV5-1 and J is TRBJ2-3, with D uncertain. Between the trimmed V and J ends, which lost 1 base and 5 bases, there was a span of 5 bases. The CDR3 contains 12 residues. Germline assignment: CDR1 SGHRS and CDR2 YFSETQ. The chain's CDR3 is CASSLNQDTQYF. The CDR3, as DNA: TGCGCCAGCAGCTTGAACCAAGATACGCAGTATTTT. Combining the CDR3 with reference TRBV5-1 and TRBJ2-3 gives the whole variable domain KAGVTQTPRYLIKTRGQQVTLSCSPISGHRSVSWYQQTPGQGLQFLFEYFSETQRNKGNFPGRFSGRQFSNSRSEMNVSTLELGDSALYLCASSLNQDTQYFGPGTRLTVL.

The rearrangement links TRBV7-9 to TRBJ2-6; 9 bases agree with TRBD1. Looked up from germline, CDR1 is SEHNR and CDR2 is FQNEAQ (reference sequence). Trimming took 10 bases from V and 3 from J; bases not matched to a gene: 13. The CDR3 totals 17 residues. Here the CDR3 DNA reads TGTGCCATCACTCTAGGGACAGGGCGGTATGGGGCCAACGTCCTGACTTTC. Translated, it gives CAITLGTGRYGANVLTF.

Worth noting for this clonotype: The junction and the germline gene differ at one end; a read error may be behind it. This sequence joins TRBV28 and TRBJ2-1, with D possibly matching TRBD2 (6 bases). The DNA end is more similar to TRBJ2-7, so the J call may be wrong. Germline values: CDR1 MDHEN, CDR2 SYDVKM. The CDR3 extends over 15 amino acids. For the CDR3, the DNA is TGTGTCAGCAGGCCTATAGGAGCGGGCGACAATGAGCAGTACTTC. Translated: CVSRPIGAGDNEQYF.

With regard to this clonotype: This sequence may be a read error, since a much larger clone differs from it by one base. The V and J genes are TRBV28 and TRBJ2-5, with no clear D. Germline V gives CDR1 MDHEN, CDR2 SYDVKM. The V end lost 4 bases, the J end lost 11 bases, and 14 bases lay between the germline ends. The CDR3 has 12 residues. The CDR3 DNA follows: TGTGCCAGCAGTTCGTCCGACAATGAGCAGTACTTC. Protein: CASSSSDNEQYF.

CDR3 loop: CSAAPWEPSTDTQYF. The CDR3, as DNA: TGCAGTGCTGCCCCCTGGGAACCTAGCACAGATACGCAGTATTTT. V and J are TRBV20-1 and TRBJ2-3; D unresolved. This CDR3 comprises 15 residues. Per germline, CDR1 DFQATT and CDR2 SNEGSKA (reference sequence). Trimming cost V 5 bases and J 0 bases, with 15 bases left between them.

This clonotype was counted only a few times. This chain links TRBV2 with TRBJ2-3, with unresolved D. The germline V and J ends were trimmed by 8 bases and 1 base, with 10 bases remaining between them. The CDR3 is made up of 13 amino acids. CDR1 is SNHLY and CDR2 is FYNNEI in the germline V gene. CDR3 in amino acids: CASYWLRTDTQYF. The CDR3 DNA sequence: TGTGCCAGCTATTGGCTACGCACAGATACGCAGTATTTT.